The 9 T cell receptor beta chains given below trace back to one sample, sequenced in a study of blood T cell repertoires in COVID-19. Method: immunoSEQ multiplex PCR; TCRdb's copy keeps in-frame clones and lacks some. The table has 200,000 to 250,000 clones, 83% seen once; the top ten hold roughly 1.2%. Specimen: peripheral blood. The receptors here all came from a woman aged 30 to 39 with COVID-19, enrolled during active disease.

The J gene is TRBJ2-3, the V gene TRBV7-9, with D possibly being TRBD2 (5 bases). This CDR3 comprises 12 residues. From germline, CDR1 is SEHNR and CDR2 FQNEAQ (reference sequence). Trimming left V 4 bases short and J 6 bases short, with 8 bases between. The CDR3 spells CASSSGWDTQYF. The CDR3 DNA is TGTGCCAGCAGCTCGGGATGGGATACGCAGTATTTT.

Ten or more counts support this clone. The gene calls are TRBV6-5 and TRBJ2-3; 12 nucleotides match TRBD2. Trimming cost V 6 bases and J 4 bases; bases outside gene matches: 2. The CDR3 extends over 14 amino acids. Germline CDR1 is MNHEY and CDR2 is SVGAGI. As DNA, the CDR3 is TGTGCCAGCAGCGCTAGCGGGGGGGCAGATACGCAGTATTTT. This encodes CASSASGGADTQYF.

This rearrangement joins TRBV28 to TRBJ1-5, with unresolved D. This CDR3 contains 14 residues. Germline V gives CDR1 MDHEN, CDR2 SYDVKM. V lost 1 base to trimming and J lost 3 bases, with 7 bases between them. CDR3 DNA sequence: TGTGCCAGCAGTTTATCCCGGGACAATCAGCCCCAGCATTTT. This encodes CASSLSRDNQPQHF.

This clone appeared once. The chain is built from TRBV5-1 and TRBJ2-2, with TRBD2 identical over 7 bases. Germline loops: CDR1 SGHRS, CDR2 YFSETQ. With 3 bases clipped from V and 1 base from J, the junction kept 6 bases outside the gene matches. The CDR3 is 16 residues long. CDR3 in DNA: TGCGCCAGCAGCTCCCGAGGCGGGGGGAACACCGGGGAGCTGTTTTTT. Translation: CASSSRGGGNTGELFF.

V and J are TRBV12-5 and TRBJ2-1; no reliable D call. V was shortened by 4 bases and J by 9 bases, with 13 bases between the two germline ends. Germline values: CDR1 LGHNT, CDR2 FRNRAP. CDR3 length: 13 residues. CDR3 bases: TGTGCTAGTGGTTCGATTTCAGGTGGTGAGCAGTTCTTC. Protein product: CASGSISGGEQFF.

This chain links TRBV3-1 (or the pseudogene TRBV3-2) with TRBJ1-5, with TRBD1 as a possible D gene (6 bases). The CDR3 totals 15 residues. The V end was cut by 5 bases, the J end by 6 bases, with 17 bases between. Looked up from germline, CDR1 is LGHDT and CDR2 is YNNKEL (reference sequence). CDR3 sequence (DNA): TGTGCCAGCAGCACCGGCGGGGGGGCTATTCAGCCCCAGCATTTT. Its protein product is CASSTGGGAIQPQHF.

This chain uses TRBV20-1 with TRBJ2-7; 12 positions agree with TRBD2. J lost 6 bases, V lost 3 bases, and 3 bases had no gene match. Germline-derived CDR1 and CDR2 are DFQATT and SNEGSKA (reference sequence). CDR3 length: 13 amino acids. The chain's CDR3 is CSASLAGGGEQYF. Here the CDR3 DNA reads TGCAGTGCTAGTCTAGCGGGGGGGGGCGAGCAGTACTTC.

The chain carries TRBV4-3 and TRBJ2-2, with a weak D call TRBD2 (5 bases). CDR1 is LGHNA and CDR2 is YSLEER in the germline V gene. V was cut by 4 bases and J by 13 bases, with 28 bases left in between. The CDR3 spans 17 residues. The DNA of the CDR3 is TGCGCCAGCAGCCCCACCACTATCGGGGTCACCGGGGTGGGGCTGTTTTTT. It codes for CASSPTTIGVTGVGLFF.

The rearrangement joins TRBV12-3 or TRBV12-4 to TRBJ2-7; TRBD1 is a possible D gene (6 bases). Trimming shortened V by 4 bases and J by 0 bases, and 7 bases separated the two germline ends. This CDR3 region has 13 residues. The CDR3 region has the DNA TGTGCCAGCAGTTCAGGGGTCTCCTACGAGCAGTACTTC. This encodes CASSSGVSYEQYF.